The clone carrying this T cell receptor (beta chain) was seen only a few times. Its matching antigen is unknown. The second PCR ran roughly 6 to 11 cycles with a sample-barcoded 5' primer and J-beta primers. Each cDNA molecule carried a tag from a template-switch adaptor that contained 12 random nucleotides. From each sample, at least 2.5 million paired-end reads containing CDR3 were obtained. TCRdb redid the calling of the 5' RACE reads with MiXCR, one entry per CDR3 protein. The top ten clones hold 3% of a sample with approximately 780,000 distinct CDR3 sequences, 20% to 30% of them seen once. The sample originates from a study of blood T cells in healthy people across ages. General study findings and limits: A greater number of naive CD4+ cells and higher diversity distinguished long-lived donors from aged donors.

The CDR3 runs 12 residues. V was pared by 2 bases and J by 7 bases, with 9 bases between. These data were also reused for a study on T cells of mothers and their children.

This TCR came from a boy aged 5-17 years in good health. Sequencing was done on a sample of blood. The V and J genes are TRBV12-3 or TRBV12-4 and TRBJ2-7; no definite D call. The CDR3 is CASSLTTWEQYF. In DNA form, the CDR3 reads TGTGCCAGCAGTTTAACTACATGGGAGCAGTACTTC.